One and the same sample provided the 22 T cell receptor beta chains below, sequenced in a study of regulatory T cells in long-lasting Graves disease. Libraries of TCR beta came from iRepertoire HTBI primers plus Arm-PCR of CDR3 regions. TCRdb passed the multiplex PCR reads through MiXCR, listing each CDR3 protein once. Of a few hundred thousand distinct CDR3 sequences listed, roughly a quarter are singletons. As to time point: persistent/refractory GD, antithyroid drugs over 5 years with positive TRAb. The TCR library was made from RNA extracted from PBMCs. This material consisted of peripheral blood mononuclear cells (PBMCs), taken when the disease was refractory, from a patient treated with antithyroid drugs. The source is a female donor with Graves disease.

This clonotype occurred a few times. DNA of the CDR3: TGTGCCAGCAGCTTCAGGGGGGAGAACACTGAAGCTTTCTTT. This codes for CASSFRGENTEAFF. The chain recombines TRBV13 with TRBJ1-1; 7 bases line up with TRBD1. In germline, CDR1 is PRHDT, CDR2 FYEKMQ (reference sequence). Losses at the gene ends were 3 bases for V and 1 base for J; bases not matched to a gene: 2. The CDR3 is 14 amino acids.

At least ten counts were recorded for this clonotype. The V gene is TRBV2, the J gene TRBJ2-5; D is ambiguous. Germline V CDR1 and CDR2: SNHLY, FYNNEI. The ends were cut back, 7 bases at V and 2 bases at J, with 11 bases in the middle. The CDR3 covers 13 residues. The CDR3: CASNRNLQETQYF. The CDR3 DNA reads TGTGCCAGCAATCGGAATTTACAAGAGACCCAGTACTTC.

This clonotype occurred many times. The chain combines TRBV28 with TRBJ2-5; D unresolved. This CDR3 comprises 13 residues. Looked up from germline, CDR1 is MDHEN and CDR2 is SYDVKM. Trimming took off 6 bases at V and 1 base at J, with 9 bases between the two ends. This chain's CDR3 is CASRMGAQETQYF. The CDR3 DNA follows: TGTGCCAGCAGGATGGGCGCCCAAGAGACCCAGTACTTC.

In its sample, this clonotype was seen a few times. The chain combines TRBV6-1 with TRBJ1-1; D uncertain. CDR3 length equals 12 residues. The ends were cut back, 8 bases at V and 1 base at J, with 8 bases in the middle. Per germline, CDR1 MNHNS and CDR2 SASEGT. For the CDR3, the DNA is TGTGCCAGCTGCAGGAGGAACACTGAAGCTTTCTTT. Translating gives CASCRRNTEAFF.

This clonotype was picked up many times. J is TRBJ2-7 and V is TRBV5-6; D unresolved. Germline CDR1 is SGHDT and CDR2 is YYEEEE. The CDR3 extends over 11 amino acids. V was clipped by 3 bases and J by 3 bases, with 4 bases between them. The CDR3 nucleotides read TGTGCCAGCAGCTATATCTACGAGCAGTACTTC. Its translation is CASSYIYEQYF.

This clonotype was picked up many times. The gene calls are TRBV6-1 and TRBJ1-1, with D uncertain. The CDR3 is made up of 16 amino acids. Germline V gives CDR1 MNHNS, CDR2 SASEGT. Trimming removed 3 bases at V and 2 bases at J, with 16 bases between. The DNA for the CDR3 is TGTGCCAGCAGTGATCTGAATGTGAACACCAACACTGAAGCTTTCTTT. Translated: CASSDLNVNTNTEAFF.

There are a few counts of this clonotype. A much larger clone lies a single base off, so this may be a read error. The rearrangement uses TRBV7-2 and TRBJ1-5; D is undetermined. Germline V lookup: CDR1 SGHTA, CDR2 FQGNSA. This CDR3 region has 15 residues. Trimming removed 1 base at V and 4 bases at J, with 11 bases between. This CDR3 is CASSLDLDINQPQHF. Here the CDR3 DNA reads TGTGCCAGCAGCTTAGATCTTGACATAAATCAGCCCCAGCATTTT.

This clonotype was detected many times. The chain couples TRBV7-2 to TRBJ2-7; 8 nucleotides agree with TRBD2. Germline V gene data show CDR1 as SGHTA and CDR2 as FQGNSA. Trimming cost V 1 base and J 6 bases; bases outside gene matches: 8. This CDR3 contains 15 residues. CDR3 bases: TGTGCCAGCAGCTTAGGAGGTAGCGGGACGGGCGAGCAGTACTTC. This gives the protein CASSLGGSGTGEQYF.

The rearrangement joins TRBV4-1 to TRBJ2-2, with D possibly matching TRBD1 (6 bases). Between the trimmed V and J ends, which lost 0 bases and 6 bases, there was a span of 14 bases. Germline loops: CDR1 MGHRA, CDR2 YSYEKL. This CDR3 is built from 16 residues. CDR3 loop: CASSQEGQRRSGELFF. Here the CDR3 DNA reads TGCGCCAGCAGCCAAGAAGGACAGAGGAGGTCCGGGGAGCTGTTTTTT.

The V and J genes are TRBV30 and TRBJ1-1, with D perhaps TRBD1 (6 bases). The CDR3 extends over 14 amino acids. CDR1 and CDR2 from the germline V gene are GTSNPN and SVGIG (reference sequence). The CDR3 protein is CATDRSSGFSQAFF. DNA of the CDR3: TGTGCTACAGACAGGTCGTCGGGATTTTCGCAAGCTTTCTTT.

This chain uses TRBV20-1 with TRBJ1-2; possible D gene TRBD1, 5 bases. The CDR3 contains 15 residues. V shed 0 bases and J shed 2 bases, with 13 bases lying between them. The V gene's germline CDR1 is DFQATT and CDR2 SNEGSKA (reference sequence). CDR3 loop: CSARDLPGQNYGYTF. The CDR3 bases are TGCAGTGCTAGAGATCTTCCAGGGCAGAACTATGGCTACACCTTC.

This chain connects TRBV9 to TRBJ1-5; no reliable D call. In germline, CDR1 is SGDLS, CDR2 YYNGEE. Deletions cut 3 bases from V and 3 bases from J, with 13 bases between. The CDR3 runs 15 residues. The CDR3 bases are TGTGCCAGCAGCGAGGAAGGGTCCGACAATCAGCCCCAGCATTTT. This encodes CASSEEGSDNQPQHF.

In the case of this clonotype: A much larger clone is a single base away; this may be a read error. The chain uses TRBV24-1 and TRBJ2-2; 9 positions match TRBD1. The V segment lost 4 bases and the J segment 6 bases; nucleotides outside the gene matches: 8. The length of the CDR3 is 16 residues. Germline lookup yields CDR1 KGHDR and CDR2 SFDVKD. CDR3 nucleotide sequence: TGTGCCACCAGTGAGGGGACAGGGCCCAACGCCGGGGAGCTGTTTTTT. Encoded protein: CATSEGTGPNAGELFF.

Notes on this clonotype: A much larger clone is a single base away; this may be a read error. The chain couples TRBV6-2 or TRBV6-3 to TRBJ1-1; D unresolved. The V end was cut by 2 bases, the J end by 8 bases, with 12 bases between. The germline V gene has CDR1 MNHEY and CDR2 SVGEGT. The CDR3 has 13 residues. The CDR3 bases are TGTGCCAGCAGTTACGGGTACACGCGAGAAGCTTTCTTT. Amino acid sequence: CASSYGYTREAFF.

The table lists this clonotype with a few counts. The chain combines TRBV6-4 with TRBJ1-3; the D is unclear. V was trimmed by 8 bases and J by 4 bases, leaving 15 bases between them. In germline, CDR1 is MRHNA, CDR2 SNTAGT. This CDR3 comprises 14 residues. The CDR3 loop is CASELLGPGNTIYF. CDR3 bases: TGTGCCAGCGAGTTACTAGGACCGGGAAACACCATATATTTT.

This clonotype was seen many times. This rearrangement joins TRBV3-1 to TRBJ1-2; D not resolved. CDR3 size: 12 residues. Deletions cut 4 bases from V and 8 bases from J, with 11 bases between. Looked up from germline, CDR1 is LGHDT and CDR2 is YNNKEL (reference sequence). The CDR3: CASSLQGLGYTF. The DNA for the CDR3 is TGTGCCAGCAGCCTACAAGGTTTGGGCTACACCTTC.

This clonotype was picked up many times. The chain uses TRBV7-8 and TRBJ1-4, with D possibly being TRBD1 (5 bases). Deletions cut 1 base from V and 8 bases from J, with 14 bases between. Germline CDR1 is SGHVS and CDR2 is FQNEAQ. The CDR3 extends over 15 amino acids. The CDR3 protein is CASSLEAGWSEKLFF. Written as DNA, the CDR3 is TGTGCCAGCAGCTTAGAGGCAGGGTGGTCCGAAAAACTGTTTTTT.

This clonotype was seen ten or more times. The gene calls are TRBV12-3 or TRBV12-4 and TRBJ2-7; D tentatively reads TRBD1 or TRBD2 (5 bases each). This CDR3 contains 16 residues. V lost 3 bases, J lost 1 base, and 16 bases lay in between. Written as DNA, the CDR3 is TGTGCCAGCAGTTTTTCCGTGGGACCGGGATCCTACGAGCAGTACTTC. Its translation is CASSFSVGPGSYEQYF.

This clonotype was found many times. This chain joins TRBV18 and TRBJ1-4, with TRBD1 identical over 7 bases. There are 13 residues in the CDR3. From germline, CDR1 is KGHSH and CDR2 LQKENI. Losses at the gene ends were 6 bases for V and 5 bases for J; bases not matched to a gene: 3. CDR3 nucleotides: TGTGCCAGCTCCCAGACAGGGAATGAAAAACTGTTTTTT. It yields the protein CASSQTGNEKLFF.

The chain is built from TRBV6-1 and TRBJ2-7; the D gene is possibly TRBD2 (6 bases). V was clipped by 6 bases and J by 9 bases, with 15 bases between them. CDR3 length: 12 residues. CDR1 is MNHNS and CDR2 is SASEGT in the germline V gene. Here the CDR3 DNA reads TGTGCCAGCAGAGGTAATAGCGGCGCGCAGTACTTC. This encodes CASRGNSGAQYF.

The rearrangement links TRBV27 to TRBJ1-2, with 8 bases lining up with TRBD1. The CDR3 totals 16 residues. V was clipped by 0 bases and J by 2 bases; unmatched bases: 5. The V gene's germline CDR1 is MNHEY and CDR2 SMNVEV (reference sequence). The CDR3 nucleotides read TGTGCCAGCAGTTTATCGTTTCAGGGGGCAAACTATGGCTACACCTTC. Amino acids: CASSLSFQGANYGYTF.

This clonotype was observed a few times. The V gene is TRBV27, the J gene TRBJ1-6, with 9 positions matching TRBD1. J gave up 9 bases and V 6 bases, and 18 bases lay outside the gene matches. Germline loops: CDR1 MNHEY, CDR2 SMNVEV (reference sequence). CDR3 size: 18 residues. The CDR3 reads CASSRNTGTGRGFSPLHF. The CDR3 DNA follows: TGTGCCAGCAGCCGTAATACCGGGACAGGGCGAGGATTTTCACCCCTCCACTTT.